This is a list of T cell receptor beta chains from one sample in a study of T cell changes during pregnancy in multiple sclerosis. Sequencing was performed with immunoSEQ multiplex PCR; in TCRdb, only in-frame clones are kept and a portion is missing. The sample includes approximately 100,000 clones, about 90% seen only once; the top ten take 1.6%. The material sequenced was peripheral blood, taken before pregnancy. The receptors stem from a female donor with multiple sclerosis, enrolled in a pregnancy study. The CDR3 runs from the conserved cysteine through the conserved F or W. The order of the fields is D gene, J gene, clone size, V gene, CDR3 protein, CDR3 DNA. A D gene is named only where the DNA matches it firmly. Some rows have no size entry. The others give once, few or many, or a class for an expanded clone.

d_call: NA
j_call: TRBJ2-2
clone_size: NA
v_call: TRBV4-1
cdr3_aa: CASSPMLDTGELFF
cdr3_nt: TGCGCCAGCAGCCCTATGTTAGACACCGGGGAGCTGTTTTTT

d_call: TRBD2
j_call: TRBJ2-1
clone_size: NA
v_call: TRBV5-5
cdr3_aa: CASSLGTSLSYNEQFF
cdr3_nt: TGTGCCAGCAGCTTGGGGACTAGCTTATCCTACAATGAGCAGTTCTTC

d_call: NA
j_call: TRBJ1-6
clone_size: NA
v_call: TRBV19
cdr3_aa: CASRASSYNSPLHF
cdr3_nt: TGTGCCAGCCGAGCGAGCTCCTATAATTCACCCCTCCACTTT

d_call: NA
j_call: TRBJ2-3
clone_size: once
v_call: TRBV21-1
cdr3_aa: CASITGGVADTQYF
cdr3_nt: TGTGCCAGCATCACAGGGGGCGTTGCAGATACGCAGTATTTT

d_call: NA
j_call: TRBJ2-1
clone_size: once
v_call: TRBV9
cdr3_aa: CASGPTPGLEFF
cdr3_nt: TGTGCCAGCGGTCCGACTCCCGGGTTGGAGTTCTTC

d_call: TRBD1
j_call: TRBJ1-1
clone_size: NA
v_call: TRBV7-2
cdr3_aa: CASSLGPTGNSLEAFF
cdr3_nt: TGTGCCAGCAGCTTAGGCCCGACAGGGAACTCACTTGAAGCTTTCTTT

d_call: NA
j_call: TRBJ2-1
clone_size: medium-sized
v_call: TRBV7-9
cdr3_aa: CASSLGEAGQRNEQFF
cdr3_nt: TGTGCCAGCAGCTTAGGGGAGGCAGGGCAGCGAAATGAGCAGTTCTTC

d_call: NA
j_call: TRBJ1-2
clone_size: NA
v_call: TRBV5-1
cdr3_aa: CASSPRGNTNYGYTF
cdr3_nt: TGCGCCAGCAGCCCCCGGGGAAACACTAACTATGGCTACACCTTC

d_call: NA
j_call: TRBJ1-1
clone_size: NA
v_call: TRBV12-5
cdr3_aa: CASGLRGTEAFF
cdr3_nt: TGTGCTAGTGGTTTAAGGGGGACTGAAGCTTTCTTT

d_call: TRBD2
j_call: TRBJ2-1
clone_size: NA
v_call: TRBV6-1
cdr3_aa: CASSVGLAGGYNEQFF
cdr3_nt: TGTGCCAGCAGTGTAGGACTAGCGGGAGGTTACAATGAGCAGTTCTTC

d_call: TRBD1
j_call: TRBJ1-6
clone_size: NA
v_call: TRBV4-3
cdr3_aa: CASSQGQGTYNSPLHF
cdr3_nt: TGCGCCAGCAGCCAAGGACAGGGCACCTATAATTCACCCCTCCACTTT

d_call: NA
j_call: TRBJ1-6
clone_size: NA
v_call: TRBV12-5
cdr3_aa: CASGLEGDVGSPLHF
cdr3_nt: TGTGCTAGTGGTTTGGAGGGGGACGTTGGTTCACCCCTCCACTTT

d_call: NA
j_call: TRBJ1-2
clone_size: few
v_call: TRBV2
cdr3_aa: CASSERQVTYGYTF
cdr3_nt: TGTGCCAGCAGTGAACGGCAGGTTACCTATGGCTACACCTTC

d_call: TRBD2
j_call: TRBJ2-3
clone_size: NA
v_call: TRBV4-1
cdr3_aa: CASSQFSGVFTDTQYF
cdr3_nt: TGCGCCAGCAGCCAGTTTAGCGGGGTCTTTACAGATACGCAGTATTTT

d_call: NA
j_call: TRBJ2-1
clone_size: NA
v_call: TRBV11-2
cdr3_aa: CASSSPFPGSYNEQFF
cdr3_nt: TGTGCCAGCAGCTCCCCATTTCCGGGCTCCTACAATGAGCAGTTCTTC

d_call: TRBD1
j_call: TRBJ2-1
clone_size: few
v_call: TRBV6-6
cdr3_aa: CASSPWTGNNEQFF
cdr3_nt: TGTGCCAGCAGTCCCTGGACAGGGAACAATGAGCAGTTCTTC

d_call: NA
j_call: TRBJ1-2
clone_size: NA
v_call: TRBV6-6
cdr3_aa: CASRVVGGYGYTF
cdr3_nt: TGTGCCAGCAGAGTGGTTGGGGGGTATGGCTACACCTTC

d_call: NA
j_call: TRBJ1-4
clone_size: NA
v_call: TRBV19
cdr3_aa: CASSEGLLNEKLFF
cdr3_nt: TGTGCCAGTAGTGAAGGACTCCTAAATGAAAAACTGTTTTTT

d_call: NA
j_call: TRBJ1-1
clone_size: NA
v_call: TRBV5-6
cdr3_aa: CASSLQGPGTEAFF
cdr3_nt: TGTGCCAGCAGCTTGCAGGGGCCGGGCACTGAAGCTTTCTTT

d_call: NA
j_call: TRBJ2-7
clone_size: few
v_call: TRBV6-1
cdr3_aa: CASSEPRLAATYEQYF
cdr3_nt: TGTGCCAGCAGTGAACCCCGCCTGGCTGCAACCTACGAGCAGTACTTC

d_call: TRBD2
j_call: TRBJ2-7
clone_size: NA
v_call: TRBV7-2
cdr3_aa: CASSLEGTSGSYEQYF
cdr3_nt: TGTGCCAGCAGCTTAGAAGGGACTAGCGGATCCTACGAGCAGTACTTC

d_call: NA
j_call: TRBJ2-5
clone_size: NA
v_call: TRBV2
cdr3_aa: CASSFPTTWGSGNQETQYF
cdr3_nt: TGTGCCAGCAGCTTTCCGACAACCTGGGGTAGCGGAAACCAAGAGACCCAGTACTTC

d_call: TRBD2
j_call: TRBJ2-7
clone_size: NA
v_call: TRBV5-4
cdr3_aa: CASSLAREGLEQYF
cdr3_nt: TGTGCCAGCAGCTTGGCCAGGGAGGGTCTCGAGCAGTACTTC

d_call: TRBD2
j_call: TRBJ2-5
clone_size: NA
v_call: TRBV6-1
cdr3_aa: CASSEAASGRLRETQYF
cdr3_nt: TGTGCCAGCAGTGAAGCGGCTAGCGGGAGGTTGCGAGAGACCCAGTACTTC

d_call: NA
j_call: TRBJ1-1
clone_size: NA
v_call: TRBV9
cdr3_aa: CASSGEGPEAFF
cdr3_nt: TGTGCCAGCAGCGGAGAGGGCCCTGAAGCTTTCTTT

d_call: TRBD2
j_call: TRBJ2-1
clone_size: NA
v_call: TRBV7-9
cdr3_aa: CAGHLAGEIYNEQFF
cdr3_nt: TGTGCCGGGCACCTAGCGGGAGAAATTTACAATGAGCAGTTCTTC

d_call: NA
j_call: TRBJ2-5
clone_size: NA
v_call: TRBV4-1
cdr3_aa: CASSQDRGTGRETQYF
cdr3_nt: TGCGCCAGCAGCCAAGATCGGGGGACGGGAAGGGAGACCCAGTACTTC

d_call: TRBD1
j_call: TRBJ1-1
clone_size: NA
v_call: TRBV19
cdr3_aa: CASSPGTENTEAFF
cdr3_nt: TGTGCCAGTAGTCCCGGGACAGAGAACACTGAAGCTTTCTTT

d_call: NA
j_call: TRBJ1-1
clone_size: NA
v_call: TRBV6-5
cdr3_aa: CASSYSMPQGTTEAFF
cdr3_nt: TGTGCCAGCAGTTACTCGATGCCTCAGGGCACCACTGAAGCTTTCTTT

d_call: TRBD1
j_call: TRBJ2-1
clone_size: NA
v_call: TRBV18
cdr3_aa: CASSPLGQDTYNEQFF
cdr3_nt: TGTGCCAGCTCACCACTCGGACAGGACACCTACAATGAGCAGTTCTTC

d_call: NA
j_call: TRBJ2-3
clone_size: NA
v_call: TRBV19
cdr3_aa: CASSIRRSRSTDTQYF
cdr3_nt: TGTGCCAGTAGTATTCGTCGATCTAGGTCCACAGATACGCAGTATTTT

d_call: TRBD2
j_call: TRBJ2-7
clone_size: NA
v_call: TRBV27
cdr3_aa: CASSLAGGTLEQYF
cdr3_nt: TGTGCCAGCAGCCTAGCGGGAGGGACCCTCGAGCAGTACTTC

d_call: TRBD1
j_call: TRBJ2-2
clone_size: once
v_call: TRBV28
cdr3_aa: CASSQGDRGNTGELFF
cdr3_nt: TGTGCCAGCAGTCAAGGGGACAGGGGGAACACCGGGGAGCTGTTTTTT

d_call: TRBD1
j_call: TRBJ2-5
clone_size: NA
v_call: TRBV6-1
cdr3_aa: CASSEAPGQGFETQYF
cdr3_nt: TGTGCCAGCAGTGAAGCTCCCGGACAGGGGTTCGAGACCCAGTACTTC

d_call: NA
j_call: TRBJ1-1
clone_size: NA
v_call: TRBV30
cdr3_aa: CALFGVGTEAFF
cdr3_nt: TGTGCCCTGTTCGGGGTCGGCACTGAAGCTTTCTTT

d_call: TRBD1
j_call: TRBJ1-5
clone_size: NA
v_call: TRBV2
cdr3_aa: CASCDRVSNQPQHF
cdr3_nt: TGTGCCAGCTGCGACAGGGTTAGCAATCAGCCCCAGCATTTT

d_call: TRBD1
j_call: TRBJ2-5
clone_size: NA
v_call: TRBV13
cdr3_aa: CASSLGDRGGETQYF
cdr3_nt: TGTGCCAGCAGCTTAGGGGACAGGGGGGGAGAGACCCAGTACTTC

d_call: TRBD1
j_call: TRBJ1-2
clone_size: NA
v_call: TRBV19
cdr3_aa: CASTLIQGGHGYTF
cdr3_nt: TGTGCCAGTACCCTTATTCAGGGGGGCCATGGCTACACCTTC

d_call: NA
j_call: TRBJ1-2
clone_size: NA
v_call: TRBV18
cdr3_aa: CASSETDYGYTF
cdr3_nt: TGTGCCAGCTCAGAGACAGACTATGGCTACACCTTC

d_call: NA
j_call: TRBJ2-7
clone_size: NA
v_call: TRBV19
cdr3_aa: CASSMSGSGYEQYF
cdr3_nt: TGTGCCAGTAGTATGTCAGGGTCAGGCTACGAGCAGTACTTC

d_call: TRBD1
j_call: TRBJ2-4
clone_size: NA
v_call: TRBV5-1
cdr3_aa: CASTLTRGLRNIQYF
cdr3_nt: TGCGCCAGCACCCTGACCAGGGGGCTTAGGAACATTCAGTACTTC

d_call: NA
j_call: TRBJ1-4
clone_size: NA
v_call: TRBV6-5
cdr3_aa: CASSYSGGEKLFF
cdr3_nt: TGTGCCAGCAGTTACTCGGGGGGGGAAAAACTGTTTTTT

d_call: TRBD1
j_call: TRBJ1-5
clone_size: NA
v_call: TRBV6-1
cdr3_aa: CASTQGSNNQPQHF
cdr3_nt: TGTGCCAGCACACAGGGGAGTAACAATCAGCCCCAGCATTTT

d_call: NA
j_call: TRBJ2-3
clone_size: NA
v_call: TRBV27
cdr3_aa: CASSLLAFTDTQYF
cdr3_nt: TGTGCCAGCAGTTTGCTAGCGTTCACAGATACGCAGTATTTT

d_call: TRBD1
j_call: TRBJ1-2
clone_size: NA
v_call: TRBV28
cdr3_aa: CASSPYNPGQGGGYTF
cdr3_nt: TGTGCCAGCAGTCCCTACAATCCGGGACAGGGAGGTGGCTACACCTTC

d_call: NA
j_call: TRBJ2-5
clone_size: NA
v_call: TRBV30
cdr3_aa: CAWSRQGLETQYF
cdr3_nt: TGTGCCTGGAGTCGGCAGGGGTTAGAGACCCAGTACTTC

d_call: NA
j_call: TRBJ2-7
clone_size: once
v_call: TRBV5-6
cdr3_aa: CASSYGGIAYEQYF
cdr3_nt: TGTGCCAGCAGCTATGGGGGCATAGCCTACGAGCAGTACTTC